Presented here are 15 T cell receptor beta chains from one specimen sequenced in a study of T-cell memory formation after mild COVID-19. TCRdb redid the calling of the 5' RACE reads with MiXCR, one entry per CDR3 protein. Among roughly 250,000 distinct CDR3 sequences, about a sixth were seen once, and the ten largest hold about 3.5%. The sequenced sample was PBMCs or a T cell subset sorted from them (not recorded which). These receptors were obtained from a man aged 18 to 29 who had mild COVID-19 (a few samples of this study predate the infection). Cell type and time point are not known.

This chain links TRBV7-2 with TRBJ1-5; D is possibly TRBD1 (5 bases). Germline CDR1 reads SGHTA; CDR2 reads FQGNSA. Between the trimmed V and J ends, which lost 1 base and 5 bases, there was a span of 18 bases. This CDR3 region has 17 residues. CDR3 DNA: TGTGCCAGCAGCTTAGGGGCAGGGAATCGGGGGGATCAGCCCCAGCATTTT. Encoded protein: CASSLGAGNRGDQPQHF.

The table lists this clonotype with many counts. This chain uses TRBV11-3 with TRBJ2-1; no clear D gene. V was cut by 3 bases and J by 9 bases, with 12 bases left in between. Germline V lookup: CDR1 SGHNT, CDR2 YENEEA. The CDR3 consists of 13 residues. The CDR3 reads CASSFIPEGEQFF. As DNA, the CDR3 is TGTGCCAGCAGCTTTATCCCCGAAGGTGAGCAGTTCTTC.

A few counts support this clonotype. This rearrangement joins TRBV6-5 to TRBJ2-7; 7 bases line up with TRBD1. Losses at the gene ends were 5 bases for V and 5 bases for J; bases not matched to a gene: 12. Germline CDR1 MNHEY, CDR2 SVGAGI. The CDR3 runs 15 residues. CDR3 bases: TGTGCCAGCAGTCGGGACAGAGCTATGAGGGACGAGCAGTACTTC. Its translation is CASSRDRAMRDEQYF.

V and J are TRBV6-2 or TRBV6-3 and TRBJ1-2; D call uncertain. The germline V and J ends were trimmed by 0 bases and 2 bases, with 10 bases remaining between them. The CDR3 runs 15 residues. The germline gives CDR1 MNHEY, CDR2 SVGEGT. CDR3 sequence reads: CASSYSGISNYGYTF. DNA of the CDR3: TGTGCCAGCAGTTACTCAGGGATATCCAACTATGGCTACACCTTC.

The gene calls are TRBV5-1 and TRBJ2-5; D tentatively fits TRBD1 or TRBD2 (5 bases each). The V gene's germline CDR1 is SGHRS and CDR2 YFSETQ. The V gene lost 4 bases and the J gene lost 0 bases, with 13 bases spanning the gap. This CDR3 comprises 15 residues. The CDR3 is CASSHGTGNQETQYF. CDR3 coding DNA: TGCGCCAGCAGCCACGGGACGGGGAACCAAGAGACCCAGTACTTC.

This clonotype has just a few counts. The genes are TRBV6-2 or TRBV6-3 and TRBJ1-6; TRBD1 agrees at 9 bases. Looked up from germline, CDR1 is MNHEY and CDR2 is SVGEGT. The CDR3 covers 18 residues. The trim removed 6 bases at V and 10 bases at J, leaving 19 bases unmatched. CDR3 DNA: TGTGCCAGCAGCCGATTCGTCGACGGGACAGGGTACGGCTCACCCCTCCACTTT. This sequence encodes CASSRFVDGTGYGSPLHF.

The CDR3 DNA follows: TGCGCCAGCAGCTTGGGACTAGCAACCGAGCAGTACGTC. It encodes CASSLGLATEQYV. The chain has TRBV5-1 and TRBJ2-7; TRBD2 agrees at 7 bases. Germline trimming cut 0 bases from V and 6 bases from J; bases unmatched to any gene: 3. The CDR3 is made up of 13 amino acids. CDR1 is SGHRS, CDR2 YFSETQ, per germline.

This clonotype came up a few times. The chain recombines TRBV3-1 with TRBJ1-5, with D hard to call. V was clipped by 3 bases and J by 2 bases, with 14 bases between them. The CDR3 consists of 16 residues. Per the germline V gene, CDR1 is LGHDT and CDR2 is YNNKEL (reference sequence). The CDR3 reads CASSQGFAGGNQPQHF. The CDR3 DNA sequence: TGTGCCAGCAGCCAGGGTTTTGCCGGGGGCAATCAGCCCCAGCATTTT.

This clonotype has a handful of counts. This chain joins TRBV4-2 and TRBJ1-2; D not resolved. Germline CDR1 is LGHNA and CDR2 is YNFKEQ. V shed 1 base and J shed 2 bases, with 17 bases lying between them. The CDR3 sequence is 17 residues long. In DNA, the CDR3 is TGTGCCAGCAGCCAAGGAAATGTTAACTGGAGGAACTATGGCTACACCTTC. It specifies CASSQGNVNWRNYGYTF.

This chain uses TRBV6-2 or TRBV6-3 with TRBJ2-7; 10 nucleotides align to TRBD1. Germline trimming cut 6 bases from V and 2 bases from J; bases unmatched to any gene: 4. Germline V lookup: CDR1 MNHEY, CDR2 SVGEGT. The CDR3 runs to 14 residues. CDR3 DNA sequence: TGTGCCAGCAGACCGGGACAGGGGACCTACGAGCAGTACGTC. This translates into CASRPGQGTYEQYV.

This clonotype occurred a few times. The rearrangement joins TRBV27 to TRBJ2-1; D is possibly TRBD1 (6 bases). V lost 5 bases, J lost 9 bases, and 17 bases lay in between. This CDR3 has 14 residues. CDR1 and CDR2 (germline): MNHEY, SMNVEV (reference sequence). The DNA of the CDR3 is TGTGCCAGCAGTATTCAACAGGGCCGGGGTGAGCAGTTCTTC. It yields the protein CASSIQQGRGEQFF.

Worth noting for this clonotype: The germline gene is not matched at one end of the junction; a read error may be the cause. The chain employs TRBV2 and TRBJ2-5, with 9 bases fitting TRBD2. This CDR3 contains 14 residues. Per the germline V gene, CDR1 is SNHLY and CDR2 is FYNNEI. The CDR3 DNA reads as TGTGCCAGCAGTCAAGCGGGGGGTTCAGAGACCCAGTACTTC. Protein product: CASSQAGGSETQYF. The full variable domain, its missing parts supplied by reference TRBV2 and TRBJ2-5, is EPEVTQTPSHQVTQMGQEVILRCVPISNHLYFYWYRQILGQKVEFLVSFYNNEISEKSEIFDDQFSVERPDGSNFTLKIRSTKLEDSAMYFCASSQAGGSETQYFGPGTRLLVL.

Comments on this clonotype: The junction and the germline gene differ at one end; a read error may be behind it. The gene calls are TRBV5-1 and TRBJ1-3; TRBD1 is a possible D gene (5 bases). CDR1 is SGHRS and CDR2 is YFSETQ in the germline V gene. The CDR3 runs to 17 residues. The chain's CDR3 is CASSLEWTIGGGNTIYF. The CDR3 bases are TGCGCAAGCAGCTTGGAATGGACAATCGGAGGTGGAAACACCATATATTTT.

The rearrangement uses TRBV7-9 and TRBJ2-5; no reliable D call. V was cut by 5 bases and J by 0 bases, with 19 bases left in between. The germline gives CDR1 SEHNR, CDR2 FQNEAQ (reference sequence). This CDR3 spans 17 amino acids. The CDR3 DNA reads as TGTGCCAGCAGCGCGACCATCGCGGCTGGGTACCAAGAGACCCAGTACTTC. Translating gives CASSATIAAGYQETQYF. Full variable domain (remainder filled in from reference TRBV7-9 and TRBJ2-5): DTGVSQNPRHKITKRGQNVTFRCDPISEHNRLYWYRQTLGQGPEFLTYFQNEAQLEKSRLLSDRFSAERPKGSFSTLEIQRTEQGDSAMYLCASSATIAAGYQETQYFGPGTRLLVL.

This sequence joins TRBV2 and TRBJ2-7; maybe TRBD2 (6 bases). In germline, CDR1 is SNHLY, CDR2 FYNNEI. Trimming left V 6 bases short and J 0 bases short, with 15 bases between. The CDR3 has 15 amino acids. The CDR3 DNA is TGTGCCAGCAGCCCGGGGGACCCGGACTCCTACGAGCAGTACGTC. Translation gives CASSPGDPDSYEQYV.